Shown below are 20 T cell receptor beta chains from a single sample sequenced in a study of technical replicates of blood from a handful of donors. This table comes from immunoSEQ multiplex PCR, and its TCRdb copy is limited to in-frame clones, with some not included. The table has 50,000 to 55,000 clones, about 86% seen once. Sequencing input: PBMCs. The receptors were gathered from a human donor in good health. Some clones in this sample may be carry-over from other donors' samples.

This clone was counted at least ten times. This rearrangement joins TRBV30 to TRBJ1-1, with a weak D call TRBD1 (5 bases). The CDR3 covers 15 residues. CDR1 GTSNPN and CDR2 SVGIG come from the germline V gene (reference sequence). V dropped 1 base and J dropped 1 base, with 13 bases sitting between them. The DNA of the CDR3 is TGTGCCTGGAGTGGACAGATAGTATCGAACACTGAAGCTTTCTTT. Its protein is CAWSGQIVSNTEAFF.

The J gene is TRBJ2-5, the V gene TRBV4-1, with D possibly TRBD2 on 6 matching bases. V was shortened by 0 bases and J by 5 bases, with 13 bases between the two germline ends. Germline assignment: CDR1 MGHRA and CDR2 YSYEKL. This CDR3 has 15 amino acids. The CDR3 here is CASSQDLIGRETQYF. In DNA, the CDR3 is TGCGCCAGCAGCCAAGATCTTATAGGGAGGGAGACCCAGTACTTC.

The chain recombines TRBV7-3 with TRBJ1-6; D might be TRBD1 (5 bases). Germline V CDR1 and CDR2: SGHTA, FQGTGA. V was cut by 4 bases and J by 10 bases, with 11 bases left in between. This CDR3 has 13 residues. The CDR3 spells CASSSDIISPLHF. The DNA of the CDR3 is TGTGCCAGCAGCTCGGACATCATATCACCCCTCCACTTT. The variable domain in full, completed from reference TRBV7-3 and TRBJ1-6, reads GAGVSQTPSNKVTEKGKYVELRCDPISGHTALYWYRQSLGQGPEFLIYFQGTGAADDSGLPNDRFFAVRPEGSVSTLKIQRTERGDSAVYLCASSSDIISPLHFGNGTRLTVT.

V and J are TRBV7-2 and TRBJ2-7, with TRBD2 matching over 9 bases. Germline CDR1 and CDR2: SGHTA and FQGNSA. V shed 6 bases and J 2 bases; nucleotides not matched to a gene: 8. The CDR3 loop spans 15 amino acids. CDR3 sequence: CASRGGAGGTYEQYF. The CDR3 region has the DNA TGTGCCAGCAGGGGAGGGGCGGGAGGGACCTACGAGCAGTACTTC.

This clone was observed a single time. The chain employs TRBV30 and TRBJ1-2; 7 positions match TRBD1. The germline V gene has CDR1 GTSNPN and CDR2 SVGIG (reference sequence). This CDR3 is 13 amino acids long. V lost 7 bases, J lost 4 bases, and 9 bases stayed unmatched. The CDR3 here is CASVRGGAYGYTF. The CDR3 coding sequence is TGTGCCTCCGTCCGAGGGGGCGCCTATGGCTACACCTTC.

This chain uses TRBV27 with TRBJ2-1; 10 bases agree with TRBD1. This CDR3 is built from 15 residues. V dropped 2 bases and J dropped 5; count of bases not matched to a gene: 3. Germline V CDR1 and CDR2: MNHEY, SMNVEV (reference sequence). The CDR3 is CASSLEGQGNNEQFF. The CDR3 DNA is TGTGCCAGCAGTTTAGAGGGACAGGGGAACAATGAGCAGTTCTTC.

The chain has TRBV5-1 and TRBJ2-5; 8 nucleotides line up with TRBD2. Germline lookup yields CDR1 SGHRS and CDR2 YFSETQ. The J segment lost 2 bases and the V segment lost 0 bases, leaving 3 bases of the junction unmatched. The CDR3 length is 15 residues. The CDR3 region is CASSLGGGGQETQYF. The CDR3, as DNA: TGCGCCAGCAGCTTGGGAGGCGGGGGGCAAGAGACCCAGTACTTC.

This clone was observed a handful of times. The chain couples TRBV30 to TRBJ2-1; TRBD2 agrees at 11 bases. V trimming: 7 bases; J trimming: 4 bases; junction bases outside the gene matches: 9. The CDR3 extends over 15 amino acids. Germline assignment: CDR1 GTSNPN and CDR2 SVGIG (reference sequence). The DNA of the CDR3 is TGTGCCTTCTACCCTTTAGCGGGGGGGTACAATGAGCAGTTCTTC. As protein: CAFYPLAGGYNEQFF.

The chain links TRBV7-2 to TRBJ2-3; D is undetermined. Per germline, CDR1 SGHTA and CDR2 FQGNSA. The CDR3 has 14 amino acids. The V end was cut by 5 bases, the J end by 0 bases, with 9 bases between. This CDR3 reads CASSPDGSTDTQYF. The CDR3 coding sequence is TGTGCCAGCAGCCCCGATGGCAGCACAGATACGCAGTATTTT.

The rearrangement joins TRBV7-3 to TRBJ1-6; 10 bases fit TRBD1. The CDR3 consists of 13 residues. The V gene's germline CDR1 is SGHTA and CDR2 FQGTGA. V dropped 5 bases and J dropped 10; count of bases not matched to a gene: 2. This CDR3 reads CASSPTGGSPLHF. For the CDR3, the DNA is TGTGCCAGCAGCCCGACAGGGGGCTCACCCCTCCACTTT.

This chain joins TRBV23-1 and TRBJ2-5; 7 bases are shared with TRBD1. TRBV23-1 is an open reading frame, and its role is uncertain. V shed 0 bases and J 2 bases; nucleotides not matched to a gene: 12. This CDR3 has 18 amino acids. The CDR3 region is CASSQSRGPISKQETQYF. The DNA of the CDR3 is TGCGCCAGCAGTCAATCGAGGGGGCCCATCTCAAAACAAGAGACCCAGTACTTC.

The chain carries TRBV30 and TRBJ2-1, with a weak D call TRBD2 (6 bases). V gave up 1 base and J gave up 1 base, with 11 bases separating them. The CDR3 spans 15 residues. The V gene's germline CDR1 is GTSNPN and CDR2 SVGIG (reference sequence). In DNA form, the CDR3 reads TGTGCCTGGAGTGCGCTCGGGAGATCCTACAATGAGCAGTTCTTC. The encoded protein is CAWSALGRSYNEQFF.

CDR3 in DNA: TGTGCCAGTAGGGGACAGGGGGCGTACAATGAGCAGTTCTTC. Its translation: CASRGQGAYNEQFF. This chain links TRBV19 with TRBJ2-1, with 12 bases identical to TRBD1. The CDR3 is 14 amino acids. Losses at the gene ends were 6 bases for V and 4 bases for J; bases not matched to a gene: 1. CDR1 is LNHDA and CDR2 is SQIVND in the germline V gene (reference sequence).

CDR3 in amino acids: CASSQGEAGEAFF. The CDR3 nucleotides are TGTGCCAGCAGCCAAGGGGAGGCAGGGGAAGCTTTCTTT. The chain links TRBV4-2 to TRBJ1-1, with D possibly TRBD1 on 5 matching bases. V was shortened by 1 base and J by 8 bases, with 11 bases between the two germline ends. CDR1 is LGHNA, CDR2 YNFKEQ, per germline. The CDR3 loop spans 13 amino acids.

The chain carries TRBV7-9 and TRBJ2-7; 10 positions match TRBD2. Germline V gives CDR1 SEHNR, CDR2 FQNEAQ (reference sequence). V trimming: 3 bases; J trimming: 3 bases; junction bases outside the gene matches: 2. This CDR3 has 14 amino acids. This CDR3 is CASSLASGSYEQYF. The CDR3 bases are TGTGCCAGCAGCTTGGCTAGCGGGAGCTACGAGCAGTACTTC.

The V call is TRBV6-6, the J call TRBJ1-2, with 9 bases aligning to TRBD1. V trimming: 7 bases; J trimming: 3 bases; junction bases outside the gene matches: 12. Germline V gene lookup returns CDR1 MNHNY and CDR2 SVGAGI (reference sequence). This CDR3 contains 16 residues. CDR3 in DNA: TGTGCCAGCATAATGGGCACCCGACAGGGGGACTATGGCTACACCTTC. Translation gives CASIMGTRQGDYGYTF.

This clone was counted once. The chain has TRBV5-6 and TRBJ2-7; 7 nucleotides line up with TRBD2. The CDR3 totals 14 residues. V trimming: 5 bases; J trimming: 2 bases; junction bases outside the gene matches: 7. Germline CDR1 is SGHDT and CDR2 is YYEEEE. The CDR3 here is CASRSTAGAYEQYF. CDR3 DNA: TGTGCCAGCAGGTCGACTGCGGGGGCCTACGAGCAGTACTTC.

The gene calls are TRBV7-8 and TRBJ2-7; D is unclear. This CDR3 comprises 12 residues. Germline CDR1 is SGHVS and CDR2 is FQNEAQ. The V end was cut by 3 bases, the J end by 4 bases, with 7 bases between. CDR3 sequence (DNA): TGTGCCAGCAGCTTTGAGAAGTACGAGCAGTACTTC. This codes for CASSFEKYEQYF.

This clone is a singleton in its sample. The chain joins TRBV7-2 to TRBJ2-4, with 7 bases identical to TRBD1. The CDR3 loop spans 15 amino acids. Per the germline V gene, CDR1 is SGHTA and CDR2 is FQGNSA. V lost 3 bases and J lost 6; bases outside the gene matches: 8. The CDR3 DNA reads TGTGCCAGCAGCTTTTCCGGGACAGAGGGAAACATTCAGTACTTC. This encodes CASSFSGTEGNIQYF.

The chain uses TRBV6-5 and TRBJ2-7; D gene unclear. V was trimmed by 6 bases and J by 0 bases, leaving 15 bases between them. CDR1 is MNHEY, CDR2 SVGAGI, per germline. The CDR3 has 15 amino acids. CDR3 residues: CASSSGGGPSYEQYF. The DNA for the CDR3 is TGTGCCAGCAGCTCCGGTGGTGGGCCCTCCTACGAGCAGTACTTC.